These 28 T cell receptor beta chains came from one sample sequenced in a study of shared clonotypes between healthy human individuals. Clones were sequenced by immunoSEQ multiplex PCR, and TCRdb holds only the in-frame ones, with some missing. The profile shows some 2 million clones, 85% to 95% of them singletons. The sequencing input was naive CD4+ T cells sorted from blood. Subset of the sample: CD45RA+ positively selected. These receptors all stem from a man aged 18-30 years in good health.

The chain employs TRBV6-5 and TRBJ1-1, with D hard to call. Germline CDR1 reads MNHEY; CDR2 reads SVGAGI. V was cut by 6 bases and J by 3 bases, with 17 bases left in between. CDR3 length equals 15 residues. The CDR3 sequence is CASSPFRRRDTEAFF. CDR3 nucleotide sequence: TGTGCCAGCAGCCCTTTCAGGCGGCGGGACACTGAAGCTTTCTTT.

The chain is built from TRBV7-9 and TRBJ2-2, with no clear D. The CDR3 covers 15 residues. The germline gives CDR1 SEHNR, CDR2 FQNEAQ (reference sequence). The germline V and J ends were trimmed by 1 base and 6 bases, with 12 bases remaining between them. DNA for the CDR3: TGTGCCAGCAGCTTAGGCTTCCCGTCGGCCGGGGAGCTGTTTTTT. Its translation: CASSLGFPSAGELFF.

This chain links TRBV6-1 with TRBJ1-1; D unresolved. Germline CDR1 and CDR2: MNHNS and SASEGT. Deletions cut 5 bases from V and 2 bases from J, with 9 bases between. CDR3 size: 13 residues. CDR3 loop: CASSWARNTEAFF. The CDR3 DNA reads TGTGCCAGCAGTTGGGCCCGTAACACTGAAGCTTTCTTT.

This clone was detected only once. The chain joins TRBV6-1 to TRBJ2-7, with D tentatively TRBD1 (5 bases). V shed 2 bases and J shed 2 bases, with 16 bases lying between them. The CDR3 totals 16 residues. Germline CDR1 reads MNHNS; CDR2 reads SASEGT. CDR3 sequence reads: CASSERVAAGTYEQYF. The DNA of the CDR3 is TGTGCCAGCAGTGAACGTGTGGCTGCAGGGACCTACGAGCAGTACTTC.

This chain links TRBV5-1 with TRBJ2-1, with 7 bases aligning to TRBD1. This CDR3 has 15 amino acids. Germline V gene sequence: CDR1 SGHRS, CDR2 YFSETQ. The ends lost 2 bases at V and 5 bases at J; junction bases unmatched: 7. CDR3 DNA: TGCGCCAGCAGCTTCGGGACAGAGACTAACAATGAGCAGTTCTTC. Its translation is CASSFGTETNNEQFF.

V usage is TRBV6-6 and J usage is TRBJ2-3, with D perhaps matching TRBD1 or TRBD2 (5 bases each). This CDR3 comprises 13 residues. Per germline, CDR1 MNHNY and CDR2 SVGAGI (reference sequence). Trimming removed 6 bases at V and 4 bases at J, with 11 bases between. The CDR3 here is CASRDSGPDTQYF. The CDR3 region has the DNA TGTGCCAGCAGGGACTCAGGGCCAGATACGCAGTATTTT.

V gene TRBV27 combines with J gene TRBJ2-7; D not resolved. Trimming cost V 2 bases and J 3 bases, with 8 bases left between them. Germline-derived CDR1 and CDR2 are MNHEY and SMNVEV (reference sequence). This CDR3 contains 13 residues. The CDR3, as DNA: TGTGCCAGCAGTTTAAAGACGAACTACGAGCAGTACTTC. Its translation is CASSLKTNYEQYF.

About this clone itself: Other DNA sequences within the sample encode an identical CDR3. This chain uses TRBV5-1 with TRBJ2-5, with a tentative D call TRBD2 (6 bases). The CDR3 is 14 amino acids. V was pared by 2 bases and J by 5 bases, with 13 bases between. Germline V gene lookup returns CDR1 SGHRS and CDR2 YFSETQ. The CDR3 sequence is CASSLGGLGETQYF. The CDR3 DNA reads TGCGCCAGCAGCTTAGGAGGGCTAGGGGAGACCCAGTACTTC.

The V and J genes are TRBV2 and TRBJ1-3; 8 nucleotides align to TRBD1. Looked up from germline, CDR1 is SNHLY and CDR2 is FYNNEI. The CDR3 covers 18 residues. V trimming: 6 bases; J trimming: 1 base; junction bases outside the gene matches: 14. The CDR3 region has the DNA TGTGCCAGCAGCCGGGACAGGCATGGGGACAGATCTGGAAACACCATATATTTT. It is translated as CASSRDRHGDRSGNTIYF. Supplemented by reference TRBV2 and TRBJ1-3, the full variable domain reads EPEVTQTPSHQVTQMGQEVILRCVPISNHLYFYWYRQILGQKVEFLVSFYNNEISEKSEIFDDQFSVERPDGSNFTLKIRSTKLEDSAMYFCASSRDRHGDRSGNTIYFGEGSWLTVV.

The V gene is TRBV21-1, the J gene TRBJ1-2; the table gives TRBD1 as D, unverified against the DNA. TRBV21-1 is a documented pseudogene. The CDR3 covers 17 residues. The CDR3 is CASSKGDRTIPSYGYTF. The CDR3 DNA follows: TGTGCCAGCAGCAAAGGAGACAGGACCATACCCAGCTATGGCTACACCTTC.

The chain joins TRBV4-3 to TRBJ2-7, with a tentative D call TRBD2 (6 bases). CDR1 is LGHNA, CDR2 YSLEER, per germline. The CDR3 is made up of 15 amino acids. V was trimmed by 4 bases and J by 4 bases, leaving 17 bases between them. The CDR3 coding sequence is TGCGCCAGCAGCCGCGACATATCGGGAGAGTACGAGCAGTACTTC. Translating it yields CASSRDISGEYEQYF.

J is TRBJ2-3 and V is TRBV27; D uncertain. With 0 bases removed from V and 4 bases from J, the gap between germline ends came to 11 bases. Germline lookup yields CDR1 MNHEY and CDR2 SMNVEV (reference sequence). CDR3 length equals 15 residues. CDR3 in amino acids: CASSLSLAVADTQYF. The CDR3 DNA reads TGTGCCAGCAGTTTATCGTTGGCGGTGGCAGATACGCAGTATTTT.

The chain uses TRBV10-2 and TRBJ1-1; D is uncertain. The V and J ends lost 0 bases and 9 bases respectively, with 8 bases between them. The CDR3 contains 12 residues. Germline CDR1 reads WSHSY; CDR2 reads SAAADI. In DNA form, the CDR3 reads TGCGCCAGCAGTGAGTCGATGGGGAAAGCTTTCTTT. It translates to CASSESMGKAFF.

V and J are TRBV6-5 and TRBJ2-1, with D uncertain. Between the trimmed V and J ends, which lost 2 bases and 0 bases, there was a span of 8 bases. The CDR3 sequence is 15 residues long. Germline V gene lookup returns CDR1 MNHEY and CDR2 SVGAGI. In DNA, the CDR3 is TGTGCCAGCAGTTACGAGTGGGGCTCCTACAATGAGCAGTTCTTC. Translating it yields CASSYEWGSYNEQFF.

The chain is built from TRBV2 and TRBJ2-1, with 10 bases lining up with TRBD2. The V gene's germline CDR1 is SNHLY and CDR2 FYNNEI. This CDR3 region has 16 residues. V dropped 5 bases and J dropped 7; count of bases not matched to a gene: 11. Here the CDR3 reads CASSLELAGTGNEQFF. The CDR3 DNA is TGTGCCAGCAGTTTGGAACTAGCGGGAACTGGTAATGAGCAGTTCTTC.

V gene TRBV10-3 combines with J gene TRBJ1-1, with D perhaps TRBD1 (5 bases). This CDR3 region has 14 residues. V was shortened by 4 bases and J by 6 bases, with 15 bases between the two germline ends. Germline V gives CDR1 ENHRY, CDR2 SYGVKD. The CDR3 DNA sequence: TGTGCCATCAGTGGATCTCAGGGAAGCTCTGAAGCTTTCTTT. This encodes CAISGSQGSSEAFF.

The chain carries TRBV10-2 and TRBJ2-1, with TRBD2 matching 8 bases. V lost 8 bases, J lost 2 bases, and 5 bases stayed unmatched. The germline CDR1 and CDR2 sequences are WSHSY and SAAADI. This CDR3 has 14 amino acids. This chain's CDR3 is CASGSGRPYNEQFF. DNA of the CDR3: TGCGCCAGCGGAAGCGGGAGACCCTACAATGAGCAGTTCTTC.

This clone appeared once. The chain is built from TRBV5-6 and TRBJ1-3; no reliable D call. V dropped 2 bases and J dropped 0 bases, with 6 bases sitting between them. CDR3 length equals 14 residues. Germline CDR1 is SGHDT and CDR2 is YYEEEE. The CDR3 DNA follows: TGTGCCAGCAGCTTCGACAACTCTGGAAACACCATATATTTT. Residues: CASSFDNSGNTIYF.

The genes are TRBV25-1 and TRBJ2-3, with 11 positions matching TRBD1. CDR1 MGHDK and CDR2 SYGVNS come from the germline V gene. Trimming at V came to 8 bases and at J to 7 bases, leaving 11 bases not matched to a gene. This CDR3 comprises 15 residues. The CDR3 sequence is CASGRPGQGGNTQYF. The DNA of the CDR3 is TGTGCCAGCGGTCGCCCGGGACAGGGGGGAAATACGCAGTATTTT.

This sequence joins TRBV18 and TRBJ1-3; 8 positions match TRBD1. Germline V gene data show CDR1 as KGHSH and CDR2 as LQKENI. CDR3 size: 18 residues. The J segment lost 2 bases and the V segment lost 6 bases, leaving 15 bases of the junction unmatched. The CDR3 spells CASSPKTRQGPTGNTIYF. As DNA, the CDR3 is TGTGCCAGCTCGCCTAAGACCCGACAGGGGCCCACTGGAAACACCATATATTTT.

V is TRBV25-1 and J is TRBJ2-7; D is uncertain. The germline V and J ends were trimmed by 2 bases and 2 bases, with 7 bases remaining between them. CDR3 size: 13 residues. Looked up from germline, CDR1 is MGHDK and CDR2 is SYGVNS. This CDR3 is CASSEQLTYEQYF. The CDR3 DNA reads as TGTGCCAGCAGTGAACAGTTGACCTACGAGCAGTACTTC.

The chain joins TRBV10-3 to TRBJ2-5, with 11 bases that match TRBD1. The germline V gene has CDR1 ENHRY and CDR2 SYGVKD. Trimming removed 5 bases from V and 5 bases from J; junction bases left unmatched: 13. The CDR3 contains 17 residues. CDR3 sequence: CAISLAGLDRGQETQYF. The CDR3 coding sequence is TGTGCCATCAGTCTGGCAGGCTTGGACAGGGGGCAGGAGACCCAGTACTTC.

The chain links TRBV2 to TRBJ1-4, with D uncertain. Germline assignment: CDR1 SNHLY and CDR2 FYNNEI. The CDR3 is 10 amino acids. V gave up 8 bases and J gave up 5 bases, with 3 bases separating them. CDR3 sequence: CASGNEKLFF. DNA for the CDR3: TGTGCCAGCGGAAATGAAAAACTGTTTTTT.

CDR3 bases: TGTGCCAGCAGTCCGCGGCCGACAGGGGGCGAGCAGTACTTC. Translating it yields CASSPRPTGGEQYF. The chain couples TRBV27 to TRBJ2-5; TRBD1 matches at 9 bases. The DNA end is more similar to TRBJ2-7, so the J call may be wrong. The CDR3 spans 14 residues. In germline, CDR1 is MNHEY, CDR2 SMNVEV (reference sequence).

CDR3 in DNA: TGTGCCAGCAAACGGGAGGCAATGTGGACCCAGTACTTC. It codes for CASKREAMWTQYF. The rearrangement uses TRBV6-1 and TRBJ2-5, with 7 nucleotides matching TRBD2. The germline V gene has CDR1 MNHNS and CDR2 SASEGT. Unmatched junction bases numbered 9, after V lost 7 bases and J lost 7 bases. The CDR3 totals 13 residues.

The CDR3 here is CASSLQDHRFNEKLFF. The CDR3 DNA is TGTGCCAGCTCTCTTCAGGACCATCGATTTAATGAAAAACTGTTTTTT. The chain uses TRBV18 and TRBJ1-4; D remains ambiguous. Per germline, CDR1 KGHSH and CDR2 LQKENI. Between the trimmed V and J ends, which lost 6 bases and 4 bases, there was a span of 18 bases. CDR3 size: 16 residues. Supplemented by reference TRBV18 and TRBJ1-4, the full variable domain reads NAGVMQNPRHLVRRRGQEARLRCSPMKGHSHVYWYRQLPEEGLKFMVYLQKENIIDESGMPKERFSAEFPKEGPSILRIQQVVRGDSAAYFCASSLQDHRFNEKLFFGSGTQLSVL.

The genes are TRBV11-2 and TRBJ1-3; the D gene is possibly TRBD1 (5 bases). The germline V gene has CDR1 SGHAT and CDR2 FQNNGV. Trimming removed 1 base from V and 2 bases from J, with 12 bases in between. The CDR3 has 16 amino acids. CDR3 sequence (DNA): TGTGCCAGCAGCTTAGGGATCCCAGGGACTGGAAACACCATATATTTT. Protein product: CASSLGIPGTGNTIYF. Using reference TRBV11-2 and TRBJ1-3 for the parts outside the CDR3, the full variable domain is EAGVAQSPRYKIIEKRQSVAFWCNPISGHATLYWYQQILGQGPKLLIQFQNNGVVDDSQLPKDRFSAERLKGVDSTLKIQPAKLEDSAVYLCASSLGIPGTGNTIYFGEGSWLTVV.

The rearrangement joins TRBV5-1 to TRBJ2-7; D is uncertain. Trimming left V 0 bases short and J 3 bases short, with 7 bases between. CDR3 length: 13 residues. Germline V gene lookup returns CDR1 SGHRS and CDR2 YFSETQ. CDR3 nucleotide sequence: TGCGCCAGCAGCTTGGAAGAATTCTACGAGCAGTACTTC. Residues: CASSLEEFYEQYF.